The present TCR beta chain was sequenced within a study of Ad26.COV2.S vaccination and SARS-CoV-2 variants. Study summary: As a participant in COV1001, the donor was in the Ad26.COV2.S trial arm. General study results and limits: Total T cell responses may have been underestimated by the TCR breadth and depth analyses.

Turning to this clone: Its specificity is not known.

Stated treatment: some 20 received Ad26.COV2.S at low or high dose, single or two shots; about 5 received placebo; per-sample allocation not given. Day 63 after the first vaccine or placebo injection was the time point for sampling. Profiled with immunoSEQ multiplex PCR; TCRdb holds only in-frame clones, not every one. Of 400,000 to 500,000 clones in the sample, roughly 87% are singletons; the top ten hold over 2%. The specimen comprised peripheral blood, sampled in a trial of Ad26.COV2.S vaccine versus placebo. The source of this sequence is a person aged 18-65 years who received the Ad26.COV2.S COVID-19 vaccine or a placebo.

Here the CDR3 DNA reads TGTGCCAGCAGCCAAGTGGGCCCAACTGAGCAGTTCTTC. Translating it yields CASSQVGPTEQFF. The V call is TRBV14, the J call TRBJ2-1; D ambiguous. Trimming removed 1 base from V and 9 bases from J, with 10 bases in between. The CDR3 extends over 13 amino acids. Germline assignment: CDR1 SGHDN and CDR2 FVKESK.